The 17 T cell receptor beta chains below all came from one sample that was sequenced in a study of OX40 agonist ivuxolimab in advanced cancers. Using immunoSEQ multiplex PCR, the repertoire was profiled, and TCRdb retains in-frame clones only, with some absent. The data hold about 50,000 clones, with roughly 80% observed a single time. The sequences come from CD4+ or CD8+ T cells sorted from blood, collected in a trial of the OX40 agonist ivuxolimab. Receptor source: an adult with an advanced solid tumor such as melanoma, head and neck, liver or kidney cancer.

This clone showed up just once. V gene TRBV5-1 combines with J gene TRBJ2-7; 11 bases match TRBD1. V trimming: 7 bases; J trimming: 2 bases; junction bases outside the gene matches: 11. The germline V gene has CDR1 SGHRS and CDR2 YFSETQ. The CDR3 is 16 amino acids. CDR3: CASCSDLGQGAYEQYF. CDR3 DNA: TGCGCCAGCTGCTCTGATTTGGGACAGGGGGCCTACGAGCAGTACTTC.

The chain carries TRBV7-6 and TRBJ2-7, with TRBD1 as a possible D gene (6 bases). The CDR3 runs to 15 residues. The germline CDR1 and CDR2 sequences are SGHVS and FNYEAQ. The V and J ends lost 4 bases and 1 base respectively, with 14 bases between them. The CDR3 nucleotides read TGTGCCAGCAGCTCCGACCCCACAGGGTCCTACGAGCAGTACTTC. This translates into CASSSDPTGSYEQYF.

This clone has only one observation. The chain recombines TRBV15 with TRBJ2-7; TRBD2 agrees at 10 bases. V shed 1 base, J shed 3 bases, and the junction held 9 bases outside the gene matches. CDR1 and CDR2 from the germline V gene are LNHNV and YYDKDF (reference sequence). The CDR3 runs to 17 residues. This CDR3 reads CATSRGSGTSVDYEQYF. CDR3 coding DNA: TGTGCCACCAGCAGAGGTTCCGGGACTAGCGTCGACTACGAGCAGTACTTC.

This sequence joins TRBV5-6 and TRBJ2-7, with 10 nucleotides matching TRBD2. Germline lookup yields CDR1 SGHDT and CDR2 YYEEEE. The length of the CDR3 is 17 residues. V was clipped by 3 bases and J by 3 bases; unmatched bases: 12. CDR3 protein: CASSWWGSGGRNYEQYF. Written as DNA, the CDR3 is TGTGCCAGCAGCTGGTGGGGTAGCGGGGGGAGGAACTACGAGCAGTACTTC.

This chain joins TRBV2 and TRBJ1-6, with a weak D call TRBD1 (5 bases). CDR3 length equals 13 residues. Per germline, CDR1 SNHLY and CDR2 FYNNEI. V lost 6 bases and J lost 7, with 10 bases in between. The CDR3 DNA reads TGTGCCAGCAGCAGGGAGTCAAATTCACCCCTCCACTTT. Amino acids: CASSRESNSPLHF.

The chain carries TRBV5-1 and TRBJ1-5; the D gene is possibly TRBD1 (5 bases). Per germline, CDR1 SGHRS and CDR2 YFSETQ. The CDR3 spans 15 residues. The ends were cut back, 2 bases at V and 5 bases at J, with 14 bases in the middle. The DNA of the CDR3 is TGCGCCAGCAGCTTCGGCTATGGGGGGGATCAGCCCCAGCATTTT. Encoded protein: CASSFGYGGDQPQHF.

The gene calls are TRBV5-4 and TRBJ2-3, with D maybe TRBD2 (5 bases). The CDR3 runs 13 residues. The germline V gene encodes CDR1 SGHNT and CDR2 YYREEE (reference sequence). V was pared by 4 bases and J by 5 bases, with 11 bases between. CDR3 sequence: CASSLERVDTQYF. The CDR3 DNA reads TGTGCCAGCAGCCTAGAGAGGGTAGATACGCAGTATTTT.

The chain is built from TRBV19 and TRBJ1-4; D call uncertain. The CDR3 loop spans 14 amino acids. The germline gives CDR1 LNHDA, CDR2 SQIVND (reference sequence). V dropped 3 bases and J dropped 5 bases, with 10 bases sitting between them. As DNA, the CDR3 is TGTGCCAGTAGTATGGGCAGTCAGAATGAAAAACTGTTTTTT. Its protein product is CASSMGSQNEKLFF.

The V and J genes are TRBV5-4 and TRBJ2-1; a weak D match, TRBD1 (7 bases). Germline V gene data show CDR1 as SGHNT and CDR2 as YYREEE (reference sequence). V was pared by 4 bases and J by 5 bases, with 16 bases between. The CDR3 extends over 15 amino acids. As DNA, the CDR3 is TGTGCCAGCAGCGGCCAGGGGGGCAATCACAATGAGCAGTTCTTC. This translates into CASSGQGGNHNEQFF.

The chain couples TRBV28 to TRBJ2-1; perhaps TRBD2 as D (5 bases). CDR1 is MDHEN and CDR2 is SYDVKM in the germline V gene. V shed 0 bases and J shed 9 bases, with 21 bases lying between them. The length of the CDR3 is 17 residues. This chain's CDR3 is CASSLWYSRAGMGEQFF. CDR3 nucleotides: TGTGCCAGCAGTTTATGGTACTCTCGCGCCGGGATGGGTGAGCAGTTCTTC.

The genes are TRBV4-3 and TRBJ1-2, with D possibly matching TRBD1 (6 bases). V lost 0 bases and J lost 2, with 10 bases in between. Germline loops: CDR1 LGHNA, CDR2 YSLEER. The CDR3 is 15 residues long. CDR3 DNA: TGCGCCAGCAGCCAAGAGCTGGACAGAAACTATGGCTACACCTTC. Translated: CASSQELDRNYGYTF.

CDR3 sequence (DNA): TGTGCCAGCAGCCCGACGACACAGGGCGGTGGCTACACCTTC. Amino acid sequence: CASSPTTQGGGYTF. The chain couples TRBV7-2 to TRBJ1-2; a possible D gene is TRBD1 (6 bases). CDR1 and CDR2 from the germline V gene are SGHTA and FQGNSA. The CDR3 length is 14 residues. V lost 5 bases to trimming and J lost 7 bases, with 17 bases between them.

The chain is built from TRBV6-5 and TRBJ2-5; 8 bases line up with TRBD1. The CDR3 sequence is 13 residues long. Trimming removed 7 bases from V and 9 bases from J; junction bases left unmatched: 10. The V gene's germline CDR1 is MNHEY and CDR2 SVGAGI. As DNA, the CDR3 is TGTGCCAGCAACTCAGGGGGCACTAAGGCCCAGTACTTC. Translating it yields CASNSGGTKAQYF.

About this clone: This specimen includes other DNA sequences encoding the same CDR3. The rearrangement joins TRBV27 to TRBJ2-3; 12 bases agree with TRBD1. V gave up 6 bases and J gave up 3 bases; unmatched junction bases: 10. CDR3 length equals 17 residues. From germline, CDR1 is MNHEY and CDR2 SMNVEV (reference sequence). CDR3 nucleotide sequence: TGTGCCAGCAGCTTAAAACGGGACAGGGGGCGGACAGATACGCAGTATTTT. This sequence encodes CASSLKRDRGRTDTQYF.

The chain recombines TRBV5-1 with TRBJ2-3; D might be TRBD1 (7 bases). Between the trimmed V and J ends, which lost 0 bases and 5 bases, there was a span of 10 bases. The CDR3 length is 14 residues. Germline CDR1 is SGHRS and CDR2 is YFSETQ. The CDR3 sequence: CASSLGQGGDTQYF. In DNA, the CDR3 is TGCGCCAGCAGCTTGGGACAGGGAGGAGATACGCAGTATTTT.

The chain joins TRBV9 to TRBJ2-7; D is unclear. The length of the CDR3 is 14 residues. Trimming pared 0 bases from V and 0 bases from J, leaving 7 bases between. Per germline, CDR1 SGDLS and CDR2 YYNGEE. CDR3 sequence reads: CASSVDGSSYEQYF. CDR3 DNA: TGTGCCAGCAGCGTAGACGGCTCCTCCTACGAGCAGTACTTC.

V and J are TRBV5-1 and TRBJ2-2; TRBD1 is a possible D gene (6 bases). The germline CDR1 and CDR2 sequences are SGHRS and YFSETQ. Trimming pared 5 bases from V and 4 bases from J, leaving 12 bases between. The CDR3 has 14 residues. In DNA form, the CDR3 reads TGCGCCAGCAGTGGCAGGGGCTCCACCGGGGAGCTGTTTTTT. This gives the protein CASSGRGSTGELFF.